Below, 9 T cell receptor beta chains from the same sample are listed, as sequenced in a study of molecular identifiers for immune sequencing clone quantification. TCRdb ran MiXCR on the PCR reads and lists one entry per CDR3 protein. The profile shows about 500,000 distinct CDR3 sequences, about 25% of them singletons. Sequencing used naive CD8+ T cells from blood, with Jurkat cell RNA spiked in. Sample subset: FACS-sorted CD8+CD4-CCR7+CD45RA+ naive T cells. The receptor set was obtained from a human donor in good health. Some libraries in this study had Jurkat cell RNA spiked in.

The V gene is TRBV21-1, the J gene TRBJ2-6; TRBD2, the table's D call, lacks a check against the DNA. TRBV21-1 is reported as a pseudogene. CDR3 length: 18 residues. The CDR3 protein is CASSEKTREDSGASVLTF. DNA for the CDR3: TGTGCCAGCAGCGAGAAAACTAGGGAAGACTCTGGGGCCAGCGTCCTGACTTTC.

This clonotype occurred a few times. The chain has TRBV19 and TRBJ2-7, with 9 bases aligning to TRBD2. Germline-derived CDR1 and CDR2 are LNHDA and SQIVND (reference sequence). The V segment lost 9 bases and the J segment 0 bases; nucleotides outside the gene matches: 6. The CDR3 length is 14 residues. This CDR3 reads CASMGAGGSYEQYF. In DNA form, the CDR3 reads TGTGCCAGCATGGGAGCGGGGGGCTCCTACGAGCAGTACTTC.

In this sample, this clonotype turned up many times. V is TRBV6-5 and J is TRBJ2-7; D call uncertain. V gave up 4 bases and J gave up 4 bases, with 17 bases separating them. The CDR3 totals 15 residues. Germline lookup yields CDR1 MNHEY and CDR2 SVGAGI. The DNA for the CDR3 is TGTGCCAGCAGTTTAACTCAGGCCCAATTGTACGAGCAGTACTTC. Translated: CASSLTQAQLYEQYF.

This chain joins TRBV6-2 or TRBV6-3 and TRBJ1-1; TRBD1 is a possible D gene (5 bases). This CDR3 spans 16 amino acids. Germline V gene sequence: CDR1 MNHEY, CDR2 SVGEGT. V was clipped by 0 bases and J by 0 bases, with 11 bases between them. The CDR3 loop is CASSYSRQFLNTEAFF. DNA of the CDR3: TGTGCCAGCAGTTACTCGAGACAGTTCCTGAACACTGAAGCTTTCTTT.

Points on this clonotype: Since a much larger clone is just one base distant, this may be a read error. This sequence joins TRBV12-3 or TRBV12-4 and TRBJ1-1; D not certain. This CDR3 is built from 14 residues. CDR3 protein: CAGSYYSLGTEAFF. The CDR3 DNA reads TGTGCCGGCAGTTACTACTCTTTGGGCACTGAAGCTTTCTTT.

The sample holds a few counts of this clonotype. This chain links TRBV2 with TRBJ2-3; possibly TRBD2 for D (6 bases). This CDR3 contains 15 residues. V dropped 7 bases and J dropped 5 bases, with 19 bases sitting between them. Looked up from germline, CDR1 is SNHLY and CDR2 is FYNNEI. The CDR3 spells CASIPMGRLGDTQYF. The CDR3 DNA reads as TGTGCCAGCATTCCCATGGGGAGGTTGGGAGATACGCAGTATTTT.

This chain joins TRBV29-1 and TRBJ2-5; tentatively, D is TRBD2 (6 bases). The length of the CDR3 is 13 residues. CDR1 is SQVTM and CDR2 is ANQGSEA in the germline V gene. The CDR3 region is CSAPLGGQETQYF. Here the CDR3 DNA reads TGCAGTGCCCCGTTGGGGGGCCAAGAGACCCAGTACTTC. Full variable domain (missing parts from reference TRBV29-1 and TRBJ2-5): SAVISQKPSRDICQRGTSLTIQCQVDSQVTMMFWYRQQPGQSLTLIATANQGSEATYESGFVIDKFPISRPNLTFSTLTVSNMSPEDSSIYLCSAPLGGQETQYFGPGTRLLVL.

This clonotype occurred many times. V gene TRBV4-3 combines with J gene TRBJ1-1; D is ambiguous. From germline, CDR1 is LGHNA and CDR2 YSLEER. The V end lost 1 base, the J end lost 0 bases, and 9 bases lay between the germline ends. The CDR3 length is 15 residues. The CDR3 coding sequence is TGCGCCAGCAGCCAAGGCCTCTCCATGAACACTGAAGCTTTCTTT. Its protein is CASSQGLSMNTEAFF.

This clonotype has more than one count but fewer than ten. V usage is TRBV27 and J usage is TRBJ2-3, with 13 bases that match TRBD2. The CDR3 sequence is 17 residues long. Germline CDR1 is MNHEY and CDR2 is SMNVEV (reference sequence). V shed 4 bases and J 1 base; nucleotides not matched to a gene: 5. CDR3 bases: TGTGCCAGCAGTTGGGGAGGACTAGCGGGAGGCACAGATACGCAGTATTTT. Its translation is CASSWGGLAGGTDTQYF.